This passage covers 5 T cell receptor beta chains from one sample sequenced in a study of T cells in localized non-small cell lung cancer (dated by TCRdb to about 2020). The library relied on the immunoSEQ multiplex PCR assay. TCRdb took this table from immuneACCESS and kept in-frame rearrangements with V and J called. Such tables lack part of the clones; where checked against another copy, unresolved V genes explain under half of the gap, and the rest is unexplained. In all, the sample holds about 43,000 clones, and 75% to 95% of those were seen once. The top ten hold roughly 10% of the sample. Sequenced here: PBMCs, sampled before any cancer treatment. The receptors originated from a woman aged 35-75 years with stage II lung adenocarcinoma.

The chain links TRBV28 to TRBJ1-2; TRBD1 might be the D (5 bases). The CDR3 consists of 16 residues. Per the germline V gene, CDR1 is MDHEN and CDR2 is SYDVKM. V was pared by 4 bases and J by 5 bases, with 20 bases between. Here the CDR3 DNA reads TGTGCCAGCAGTTCCCCATCGGCAGGGATAGGATATGGCTACACCTTC. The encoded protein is CASSSPSAGIGYGYTF.

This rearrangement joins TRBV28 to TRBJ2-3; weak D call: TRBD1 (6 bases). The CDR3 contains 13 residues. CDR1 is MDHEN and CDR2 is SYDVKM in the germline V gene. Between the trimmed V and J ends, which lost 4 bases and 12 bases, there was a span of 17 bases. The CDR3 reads CASSSYDRDNQYF. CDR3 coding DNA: TGTGCCAGCAGTTCTTACGACCGGGACAACCAGTATTTT. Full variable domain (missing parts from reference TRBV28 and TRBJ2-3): DVKVTQSSRYLVKRTGEKVFLECVQDMDHENMFWYRQDPGLGLRLIYFSYDVKMKEKGDIPEGYSVSREKKERFSLILESASTNQTSMYLCASSSYDRDNQYFGPGTRLTVL.

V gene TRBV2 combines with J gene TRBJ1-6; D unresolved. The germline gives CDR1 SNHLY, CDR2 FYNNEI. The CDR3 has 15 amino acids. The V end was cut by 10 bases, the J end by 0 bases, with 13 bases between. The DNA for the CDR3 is TGTGCCACGGCCTGGGCAAGCTCCTATAATTCACCCCTCCACTTT. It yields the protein CATAWASSYNSPLHF. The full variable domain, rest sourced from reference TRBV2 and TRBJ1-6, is EPEVTQTPSHQVTQMGQEVILRCVPISNHLYFYWYRQILGQKVEFLVSFYNNEISEKSEIFDDQFSVERPDGSNFTLKIRSTKLEDSAMYFCATAWASSYNSPLHFGNGTRLTVT.

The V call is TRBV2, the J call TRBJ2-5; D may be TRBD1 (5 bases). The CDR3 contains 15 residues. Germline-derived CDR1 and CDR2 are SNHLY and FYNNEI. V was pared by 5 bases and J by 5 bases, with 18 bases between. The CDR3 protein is CASSQLRQGGETQYF. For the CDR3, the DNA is TGTGCCAGCAGTCAATTGAGGCAGGGTGGCGAGACCCAGTACTTC.

The CDR3 region is CASSPTLLQGANTGELFF. The CDR3 nucleotides are TGTGCCAGCAGCCCAACGCTCTTACAGGGTGCGAACACCGGGGAGCTGTTTTTT. The chain links TRBV7-3 to TRBJ2-2, with D possibly TRBD1 on 6 matching bases. The CDR3 loop spans 18 amino acids. Per the germline V gene, CDR1 is SGHTA and CDR2 is FQGTGA. V shed 5 bases and J shed 0 bases, with 19 bases lying between them.